Listed below are T cell receptor beta chains from one sample, sequenced in a study of Ad26.COV2.S vaccination and SARS-CoV-2 variants. TCRdb's table, derived via immunoSEQ multiplex PCR, lists solely in-frame clones and lacks some. The table records 43,000 or so clones, approximately 80% of them present only once. Sequenced here: peripheral blood, sampled after recovery from COVID-19. The receptors were gathered from a human donor who had recovered from COVID-19. CDR3s include the opening cysteine and the closing phenylalanine or tryptophan. The D gene is left open where the match is weak. Expanded clones are given a class, and other clones once, few, many or no size at all.

J gene	clone size	D gene	V gene	CDR3 protein	CDR3 DNA
TRBJ1-2	NA	NA	TRBV4-2	CASSQMTGNYGYTF	TGTGCCAGCAGCCAGATGACAGGAAACTATGGCTACACCTTC
TRBJ2-2	NA	TRBD1	TRBV6-6	CASSNRDRGTGELFF	TGTGCCAGCAGCAACCGGGACAGGGGAACCGGGGAGCTGTTTTTT
TRBJ2-1	NA	NA	TRBV15	CATSTRQGGNEQFF	TGTGCCACCAGCACCCGTCAGGGGGGAAATGAGCAGTTCTTC
TRBJ1-3	NA	NA	TRBV24-1	CATSDSGASGNTIYF	TGTGCCACCAGTGATTCCGGGGCCTCTGGAAACACCATATATTTT
TRBJ1-5	NA	NA	TRBV12-3/TRBV12-4	CASSLERGQPQHF	TGTGCCAGCAGTTTAGAGAGAGGGCAGCCCCAGCATTTT
TRBJ1-1	NA	TRBD1	TRBV2	CASSERDRGTEAFF	TGTGCCAGCAGTGAAAGGGACAGGGGGACTGAAGCTTTCTTT
TRBJ1-1	NA	NA	TRBV12-3/TRBV12-4	CASSWARGTEAFF	TGTGCCAGCAGTTGGGCTAGGGGCACTGAAGCTTTCTTT
TRBJ2-7	few	TRBD2	TRBV18	CASSPPSSGSGEQYF	TGTGCCAGCTCACCACCGTCTAGCGGGAGTGGCGAGCAGTACTTC
TRBJ1-2	NA	TRBD1	TRBV12-3/TRBV12-4	CASSQGALGYTF	TGTGCCAGCAGCCAGGGGGCACTAGGCTACACCTTC
TRBJ1-1	NA	TRBD1	TRBV7-9	CASIRDRQSAGTEAFF	TGTGCCAGCATACGGGACAGGCAATCCGCGGGCACTGAAGCTTTCTTT
TRBJ1-3	NA	TRBD1	TRBV24-1	CATSDTRQGGNTIYF	TGTGCCACCAGTGATACCCGACAGGGTGGAAACACCATATATTTT
TRBJ1-2	NA	NA	TRBV5-1	CASSSQPTGAGDGYTF	TGCGCCAGCAGCTCCCAGCCGACAGGCGCGGGGGATGGCTACACCTTC
TRBJ2-7	NA	NA	TRBV19	CASSIIPGGPIEQYF	TGTGCCAGTAGTATTATCCCTGGAGGGCCGATAGAGCAGTACTTC
TRBJ1-2	NA	NA	TRBV12-3/TRBV12-4	CASSFEAGRGYTF	TGTGCCAGCAGTTTTGAGGCAGGGCGAGGCTACACCTTC
TRBJ1-2	NA	TRBD1	TRBV13	CASSRTGRDGYTF	TGTGCCAGCAGCCGGACAGGCAGGGATGGCTACACCTTC
TRBJ2-2	NA	TRBD1	TRBV19	CASRGTVNTGELFF	TGTGCCAGTAGGGGGACAGTAAACACCGGGGAGCTGTTTTTT
TRBJ2-7	once	TRBD2	TRBV27	CASSLGLAGVHEQYF	TGTGCCAGCAGTTTGGGACTAGCGGGAGTTCACGAGCAGTACTTC
TRBJ2-2	once	NA	TRBV12-3/TRBV12-4	CASSFNSVGELFF	TGTGCCAGCAGTTTTAACTCCGTCGGGGAGCTGTTTTTT